These T cell receptor beta chains were read from a single sample in a study of T cell responses to AZD1222 COVID-19 vaccine. This table comes from immunoSEQ multiplex PCR, and its TCRdb copy is limited to in-frame clones, with some not included. The table includes more than 85,000 clones, approximately 90% detected once. This specimen consisted of peripheral blood, obtained on day 0 of AZD1222 vaccination. The receptor source for this set is an adult in good health. Each CDR3 is given with its conserved first and last residue. Fields, in order: V gene, clone size, D gene, J gene, CDR3 protein, CDR3 DNA. D genes are given only for firm matches. A clone size is listed for some rows: how often the clone was seen (once, few, many), or a class if it is expanded.

TRBV18	NA	NA	TRBJ1-5	CASSPSNQPQHF	TGTGCCAGCTCACCATCCAATCAGCCCCAGCATTTT
TRBV15	NA	TRBD1	TRBJ2-3	CATSSRGPGTDTQYF	TGTGCCACCTCCAGTAGGGGGCCGGGCACAGATACGCAGTATTTT
TRBV2	NA	NA	TRBJ2-1	CASTRGRNNEQFF	TGTGCCAGCACCAGGGGCAGAAACAATGAGCAGTTCTTC
TRBV28	NA	NA	TRBJ2-1	CASSLTGAQEQFF	TGTGCCAGCAGTTTAACTGGGGCCCAAGAGCAGTTCTTC
TRBV3-1/TRBV3-2	NA	NA	TRBJ1-5	CASSYRERPGAGNQPQHF	TGTGCCAGCAGCTACCGGGAGAGGCCAGGTGCGGGCAATCAGCCCCAGCATTTT
TRBV2	NA	TRBD2	TRBJ2-3	CASKKGTGGGADTQYF	TGTGCCAGCAAGAAGGGGACGGGAGGAGGGGCAGATACGCAGTATTTT
TRBV7-2	once	TRBD1	TRBJ2-7	CASRMTGGSYEQYF	TGTGCCAGCAGAATGACAGGGGGCTCATACGAGCAGTACTTC
TRBV19	NA	TRBD1	TRBJ2-2	CASSPWGQGDTGELFF	TGTGCCAGTAGTCCCTGGGGACAGGGTGACACCGGGGAGCTGTTTTTT
TRBV28	NA	NA	TRBJ1-4	CASSLFGWTNEKLFF	TGTGCCAGCAGTTTATTCGGGTGGACTAATGAAAAACTGTTTTTT
TRBV29-1	NA	NA	TRBJ1-5	CSVEVGGDQPQHF	TGCAGCGTTGAAGTGGGGGGGGATCAGCCCCAGCATTTT
TRBV21-1	NA	NA	TRBJ1-4	CASSRGGWDEKLFF	TGTGCCAGCAGCAGAGGCGGTTGGGATGAAAAACTGTTTTTT
TRBV27	NA	NA	TRBJ2-3	CASSLMASLTLTDTQYF	TGTGCCAGCAGTTTAATGGCTAGCCTTACCCTCACAGATACGCAGTATTTT
TRBV27	once	NA	TRBJ2-1	CASRVLATYNEQFF	TGTGCCAGCAGGGTACTAGCAACCTACAATGAGCAGTTCTTC
TRBV10-1	NA	NA	TRBJ2-3	CASSESGKDTQYF	TGCGCCAGCAGTGAGTCGGGCAAAGATACGCAGTATTTT
TRBV7-2	NA	TRBD2	TRBJ2-2	CASSLTSGANTGELFF	TGTGCCAGCAGCCTGACTAGCGGAGCGAACACCGGGGAGCTGTTTTTT
TRBV30	NA	NA	TRBJ2-7	CAWTHTSYEQYF	TGTGCCTGGACCCATACTAGTTACGAGCAGTACTTC
TRBV18	NA	TRBD1	TRBJ2-1	CASSPPSGQNLGNEQFF	TGTGCCAGCTCACCGCCCTCGGGACAGAACTTAGGCAATGAGCAGTTCTTC
TRBV6-4	once	NA	TRBJ1-1	CASSPGGWAEAFF	TGTGCCAGCAGCCCCGGGGGGTGGGCTGAAGCTTTCTTT
TRBV2	NA	TRBD1	TRBJ1-5	CASRTGGAWSNQPQHF	TGTGCCAGCAGGACAGGGGGCGCTTGGAGCAATCAGCCCCAGCATTTT
TRBV6-5	NA	NA	TRBJ1-1	CASKAWGVTEAFF	TGTGCCAGCAAAGCCTGGGGGGTCACTGAAGCTTTCTTT
TRBV28	NA	TRBD1	TRBJ2-7	CASSGPGQLYEQYF	TGTGCCAGCAGTGGACCGGGACAGCTCTACGAGCAGTACTTC
TRBV30	few	NA	TRBJ1-2	CAWAPGQVGHYGYTF	TGTGCCTGGGCCCCCGGTCAGGTAGGCCATTATGGCTACACCTTC
TRBV5-1	NA	TRBD2	TRBJ2-5	CASSSFGLAGAQETQYF	TGCGCCAGCAGCTCCTTTGGACTAGCGGGAGCCCAAGAGACCCAGTACTTC
TRBV6-5	NA	TRBD1	TRBJ1-2	CASSRTGSLGYTF	TGTGCCAGCAGTAGGACAGGGTCATTGGGCTACACCTTC
TRBV28	NA	NA	TRBJ1-6	CASSLYLGAGNSPLHF	TGTGCCAGCAGTTTATACCTAGGGGCGGGGAATTCACCCCTCCACTTT
TRBV18	NA	NA	TRBJ2-3	CASSPGAPGAADTQYF	TGTGCCAGCTCACCAGGGGCACCTGGGGCCGCAGATACGCAGTATTTT
TRBV9	NA	NA	TRBJ1-1	CASSSGLNTEAFF	TGTGCCAGCAGCTCGGGCCTGAACACTGAAGCTTTCTTT
TRBV30	NA	NA	TRBJ2-7	CAWRRGGSYEQYF	TGTGCCTGGCGCCGGGGAGGCTCCTACGAGCAGTACTTC
TRBV15	NA	TRBD1	TRBJ2-2	CAAGDRANTGELFF	TGTGCCGCCGGGGACAGGGCGAACACCGGGGAGCTGTTTTTT
TRBV2	NA	NA	TRBJ2-4	CASSLGAKNIQYF	TGTGCCAGCAGTCTTGGAGCCAAAAACATTCAGTACTTC
TRBV19	NA	NA	TRBJ1-4	CASSGGDRRREEKLFF	TGTGCCAGTAGTGGGGGGGACCGGCGGAGGGAAGAAAAACTGTTTTTT